This entry lists 19 T cell receptor beta chains sequenced from one sample in a study of shared clonotypes between healthy human individuals. Assay used: immunoSEQ multiplex PCR; TCRdb lists only in-frame clones, some missing. The sample contains some 490,000 clones, about 72% of which appear only once. The sequencing input was PBMCs. All receptors come from a woman in her thirties or forties in good health. Some clones in this sample may be carry-over from other donors' samples.

The chain is built from TRBV28 and TRBJ2-7, with 11 bases matching TRBD2. CDR1 is MDHEN, CDR2 SYDVKM, per germline. Unmatched junction bases numbered 7, after V lost 4 bases and J lost 5 bases. The CDR3 totals 15 residues. The CDR3 DNA reads TGTGCCAGCAGTTCCATACTAGCGGGAGTAAACGAGCAGTACTTC. Its protein is CASSSILAGVNEQYF.

Written as DNA, the CDR3 is TGTGCCAGCAGCTTGGGATGGACAGGGACCTACGAGCAGTACTTC. It is translated as CASSLGWTGTYEQYF. The rearrangement uses TRBV5-6 and TRBJ2-5, with 8 bases identical to TRBD1. The J call may be incorrect, as the DNA end agrees better with TRBJ2-7. The CDR3 has 15 residues. Germline CDR1 reads SGHDT; CDR2 reads YYEEEE.

V usage is TRBV5-5 and J usage is TRBJ2-7; 8 bases align to TRBD1. The V and J ends lost 4 bases and 0 bases, in that order; junction bases with no gene match: 6. The CDR3 sequence is 15 residues long. Germline CDR1 reads SGHKS; CDR2 reads YYEKEE (reference sequence). The CDR3 bases are TGTGCCAGCAGCGGGGGACAGGATCGCTCCTACGAGCAGTACTTC. Amino acid sequence: CASSGGQDRSYEQYF.

This chain joins TRBV27 and TRBJ2-1; D may be TRBD2 (5 bases). The CDR3 has 18 amino acids. The germline V and J ends were trimmed by 2 bases and 0 bases, with 17 bases remaining between them. Germline V lookup: CDR1 MNHEY, CDR2 SMNVEV (reference sequence). Here the CDR3 DNA reads TGTGCCAGCAGTTTAACCTTGTGGGCAGGAGGCTCCTACAATGAGCAGTTCTTC. Protein product: CASSLTLWAGGSYNEQFF.

V gene TRBV9 combines with J gene TRBJ2-3, with 9 bases identical to TRBD2. V gave up 2 bases and J gave up 7 bases; unmatched junction bases: 11. This CDR3 comprises 16 residues. Germline V gene lookup returns CDR1 SGDLS and CDR2 YYNGEE. The CDR3 reads CASSVGAGGRLHTQYF. DNA for the CDR3: TGTGCCAGCAGCGTCGGAGCGGGAGGAAGGCTCCATACGCAGTATTTT.

The V call is TRBV11-2, the J call TRBJ1-3, with 7 bases matching TRBD1. With the DNA end fitting TRBJ2-2 better, the J assignment may be wrong. The V gene's germline CDR1 is SGHAT and CDR2 FQNNGV. The CDR3 has 14 amino acids. The CDR3 reads CASSSGTARGELFF. The CDR3 nucleotides read TGTGCCAGCAGCTCCGGGACAGCGCGCGGGGAGCTGTTTTTT.

This clone was detected a few times. This chain links TRBV2 with TRBJ1-1, with D possibly being TRBD1 (6 bases). V shed 4 bases and J shed 5 bases, with 11 bases lying between them. CDR3 size: 13 residues. Germline V gene data show CDR1 as SNHLY and CDR2 as FYNNEI. The CDR3 nucleotides are TGTGCCAGCAGTGCTACAGGGCTGACTGAAGCTTTCTTT. As protein: CASSATGLTEAFF.

This clone appeared a few times. The chain links TRBV7-9 to TRBJ1-4; D might be TRBD1 (6 bases). In germline, CDR1 is SEHNR, CDR2 FQNEAQ (reference sequence). Trimming removed 0 bases from V and 5 bases from J, with 10 bases in between. This CDR3 spans 15 amino acids. The CDR3 nucleotides read TGTGCCAGCAGCTTAGCTGGACAGCAAAATGAAAAACTGTTTTTT. Translation gives CASSLAGQQNEKLFF.

This clone was seen only once. V usage is TRBV5-4 and J usage is TRBJ2-7; TRBD1 aligns across 11 bases. The V and J ends lost 4 bases and 0 bases, in that order; junction bases with no gene match: 6. CDR3 length equals 16 residues. CDR1 SGHNT and CDR2 YYREEE come from the germline V gene (reference sequence). The DNA of the CDR3 is TGTGCCAGCAGCCGGCTGGGGACAGGGGGCTCCTACGAGCAGTACTTC. It codes for CASSRLGTGGSYEQYF. Variable domain in full (rest from reference TRBV5-4 and TRBJ2-7): ETGVTQSPTHLIKTRGQQVTLRCSSQSGHNTVSWYQQALGQGPQFIFQYYREEENGRGNFPPRFSGLQFPNYSSELNVNALELDDSALYLCASSRLGTGGSYEQYFGPGTRLTVT.

The chain couples TRBV7-2 to TRBJ2-5; 7 bases are shared with TRBD1. Germline V CDR1 and CDR2: SGHTA, FQGNSA. The ends lost 7 bases at V and 0 bases at J; junction bases unmatched: 5. The CDR3 runs 14 residues. CDR3 region: CASKEDRYQETQYF. CDR3 DNA: TGTGCCAGCAAAGAGGACAGGTACCAAGAGACCCAGTACTTC.

This clone appeared a few times. The chain couples TRBV5-6 to TRBJ1-6, with D hard to call. V gave up 4 bases and J gave up 7 bases, with 21 bases separating them. CDR3 length: 17 amino acids. CDR1 SGHDT and CDR2 YYEEEE come from the germline V gene. The CDR3 is CASSERRAYGMNSPLHF. The CDR3 region has the DNA TGTGCCAGCAGCGAACGCAGAGCGTACGGAATGAATTCACCCCTCCACTTT.

This clone appeared a single time. This chain joins TRBV25-1 and TRBJ1-2, with TRBD1 matching 10 bases. The CDR3 is 13 residues long. Germline CDR1 reads MGHDK; CDR2 reads SYGVNS. V lost 6 bases to trimming and J lost 6 bases; unmatched junction nucleotides: 4. In nucleotides, the CDR3 is TGTGCCAGCAGCCCGGGACAGGGGCATGGCTACACCTTC. Its translation is CASSPGQGHGYTF.

The chain employs TRBV28 and TRBJ1-2; D gene uncertain. The germline V gene has CDR1 MDHEN and CDR2 SYDVKM. The V gene lost 3 bases and the J gene lost 7 bases, with 9 bases spanning the gap. The CDR3 length is 12 residues. The CDR3: CASSFGVLGYTF. The CDR3 region has the DNA TGTGCCAGCAGTTTCGGCGTCCTTGGCTACACCTTC.

This chain links TRBV5-4 with TRBJ2-2, with D possibly matching TRBD2 (5 bases). Per the germline V gene, CDR1 is SGHNT and CDR2 is YYREEE (reference sequence). Trimming took 5 bases from V and 3 from J, leaving 11 bases between them. The CDR3 has 14 amino acids. CDR3 in amino acids: CASRFGVDTGELFF. As DNA, the CDR3 is TGTGCCAGCAGATTCGGGGTGGACACCGGGGAGCTGTTTTTT.

The CDR3 bases are TGTGCCAGTACCCCACCCCGTGATCATTCCTACAATGAGCAGTTCTTC. Protein product: CASTPPRDHSYNEQFF. The chain is built from TRBV19 and TRBJ2-1; D remains ambiguous. V shed 7 bases and J shed 1 base, with 17 bases lying between them. The CDR3 spans 16 residues. Germline V lookup: CDR1 LNHDA, CDR2 SQIVND (reference sequence).

The V call is TRBV5-1, the J call TRBJ2-7; D perhaps matches TRBD1 (6 bases). The CDR3 extends over 15 amino acids. V lost 2 bases and J lost 2, with 14 bases in between. Germline loops: CDR1 SGHRS, CDR2 YFSETQ. CDR3 amino acids: CASSLTQQGPYEQYF. In DNA, the CDR3 is TGCGCCAGCAGCTTAACCCAACAGGGACCCTACGAGCAGTACTTC.

The chain links TRBV4-2 to TRBJ2-2; D uncertain. Germline CDR1 LGHNA, CDR2 YNFKEQ. V lost 0 bases to trimming and J lost 4 bases, with 6 bases between them. The CDR3 runs 14 residues. The CDR3 nucleotides read TGTGCCAGCAGCCAAGAGATGGTCACCGGGGAGCTGTTTTTT. Protein sequence: CASSQEMVTGELFF.

In DNA, the CDR3 is TGCGCCAGCAGCCTACCGACTGGACAGGCGGGTGGCTATGGCTACACCTTC. Translating gives CASSLPTGQAGGYGYTF. V is TRBV4-3 and J is TRBJ1-2; 7 bases match TRBD1. CDR1 is LGHNA, CDR2 YSLEER, per germline. V was clipped by 4 bases and J by 4 bases; unmatched bases: 15. The CDR3 loop spans 17 amino acids.

This clone showed up just once. The chain uses TRBV9 and TRBJ2-2, with D possibly matching TRBD2 (5 bases). Germline CDR1 reads SGDLS; CDR2 reads YYNGEE. CDR3 size: 16 residues. V lost 0 bases and J lost 0, with 9 bases in between. The CDR3 spells CASSVAVGTNTGELFF. In DNA, the CDR3 is TGTGCCAGCAGCGTAGCTGTCGGGACGAACACCGGGGAGCTGTTTTTT.